The present T cell receptor (beta chain) was sequenced within a study of CD8 T cells in Susac syndrome. Sequencing targeted TCR beta in T cells from blood (CD8+ and CD4+). Healthy donors formed controls matched for age and sex. FACS enriched CD8+ TEMRA cells, while bulk CD8+ and CD4+ were negatively isolated. The CDR3 extends over 16 amino acids. The germline V gene encodes CDR1 KGHSH and CDR2 LQKENI. The V end lost 0 bases, the J end lost 0 bases, and 9 bases lay between the germline ends. The authors reverse transcribed 0.5 to 1 ug RNA with random hexamers. immunoSEQ multiplex PCR amplified TCR beta CDR3 across 54 Vbeta, 13 Jbeta. TCRdb re-called the immunoSEQ multiplex PCR reads with MiXCR, one entry per CDR3 protein. The data show about 130,000 distinct CDR3 sequences, around 94% seen once.

The V gene is TRBV18, the J gene TRBJ2-4; D remains unclear. The sequenced sample was CD4+ T cells from PBMCs. The TCR sequence derives from a human donor in good health. The CDR3: CASSPPTLLAKNIQYF. Here the CDR3 DNA reads TGTGCCAGCTCACCACCGACATTGCTAGCCAAAAACATTCAGTACTTC. The full variable domain, its missing parts supplied by reference TRBV18 and TRBJ2-4, is NAGVMQNPRHLVRRRGQEARLRCSPMKGHSHVYWYRQLPEEGLKFMVYLQKENIIDESGMPKERFSAEFPKEGPSILRIQQVVRGDSAAYFCASSPPTLLAKNIQYFGAGTRLSVL.